These 16 T cell receptor beta chains share one sample of origin, sequenced in a study of CD8+ T cells in alopecia areata. Once RNA had been extracted, it was reverse transcribed into cDNA to act as the sequencing template. TCRdb keeps only in-frame clones here, not all; method: immunoSEQ multiplex PCR. There are 140,000 to 150,000 clones in the sample; about 59% occur only once, and roughly 15% lies in the top ten. The sample's treatment: oral pan-JAK inhibitor, 5-10 mg twice daily. The specimen was CD8+ T cells sorted from blood, collected at week 4, from a patient treated with tofacitinib. Receptors were obtained from a human donor with alopecia areata.

The chain recombines TRBV29-1 with TRBJ2-1; 8 bases match TRBD1. CDR1 and CDR2 (germline): SQVTM, ANQGSEA. The CDR3 consists of 15 residues. V shed 0 bases, J shed 8 bases, and the junction held 9 bases outside the gene matches. This CDR3 is CSVEDLGQAIYEQFF. CDR3 nucleotides: TGCAGCGTTGAAGATTTGGGACAGGCTATCTATGAGCAGTTCTTC.

There are a few counts of this clone. V is TRBV29-1 and J is TRBJ2-1; no clear D. CDR1 is SQVTM, CDR2 ANQGSEA, per germline. There are 12 residues in the CDR3. The germline V and J ends were trimmed by 6 bases and 6 bases, with 12 bases remaining between them. The DNA of the CDR3 is TGCAGCGTACTCACGCGAGGCAATGAGCAGTTCTTC. Protein product: CSVLTRGNEQFF.

The chain links TRBV27 to TRBJ1-6; a weak D match, TRBD1 (5 bases). The CDR3 is made up of 16 amino acids. Trimming stripped 3 bases from V and 4 bases from J, with 13 bases between. Germline assignment: CDR1 MNHEY and CDR2 SMNVEV (reference sequence). Here the CDR3 DNA reads TGTGCCAGCAGTTTTGAACGGGGCAATTATAATTCACCCCTCCACTTT. It is translated as CASSFERGNYNSPLHF.

CDR3 nucleotide sequence: TGCGCCAGCAGCCCACGGACAGGGGGGCAAGAGACCCAGTACTTC. Its translation: CASSPRTGGQETQYF. The genes are TRBV4-3 and TRBJ2-5, with TRBD1 matching over 10 bases. The V gene's germline CDR1 is LGHNA and CDR2 YSLEER. The CDR3 totals 15 residues. Germline trimming cut 4 bases from V and 2 bases from J; bases unmatched to any gene: 4.

The V and J genes are TRBV5-6 and TRBJ2-1; 7 bases map to TRBD1. The length of the CDR3 is 16 residues. Germline V gene data show CDR1 as SGHDT and CDR2 as YYEEEE. V lost 3 bases to trimming and J lost 0 bases; unmatched junction nucleotides: 6. CDR3: CASSWGTASSYNEQFF. The CDR3, as DNA: TGTGCCAGCAGCTGGGGGACAGCGAGCTCCTACAATGAGCAGTTCTTC. The whole variable domain, remainder taken from reference TRBV5-6 and TRBJ2-1, is DAGVTQSPTHLIKTRGQQVTLRCSPKSGHDTVSWYQQALGQGPQFIFQYYEEEERQRGNFPDRFSGHQFPNYSSELNVNALLLGDSALYLCASSWGTASSYNEQFFGPGTRLTVL.

This clone appeared once. The chain has TRBV5-1 and TRBJ2-3; possibly TRBD2 for D (6 bases). The germline V gene has CDR1 SGHRS and CDR2 YFSETQ. Trimming took 4 bases from V and 3 from J, leaving 21 bases between them. The CDR3 has 17 residues. CDR3 sequence: CASSLPSGLSRTDTQYF. The DNA for the CDR3 is TGCGCCAGCAGCCTCCCCAGCGGGCTCTCTAGGACAGATACGCAGTATTTT.

The chain uses TRBV30 and TRBJ2-7; 7 positions agree with TRBD1. The CDR3 runs 15 residues. Germline CDR1 is GTSNPN and CDR2 is SVGIG (reference sequence). With 0 bases clipped from V and 0 bases from J, the junction kept 5 bases outside the gene matches. The CDR3 bases are TGTGCCTGGAGTGTCGCTACAGGGGACTCCTACGAGCAGTACTTC. Its protein product is CAWSVATGDSYEQYF.

This clone has only one observation. The chain uses TRBV29-1 and TRBJ1-2; D is uncertain. The ends were cut back, 0 bases at V and 6 bases at J, with 5 bases in the middle. CDR3 length: 11 residues. In germline, CDR1 is SQVTM, CDR2 ANQGSEA. The CDR3 nucleotides read TGCAGCGTTGAAGAGGGGAATGGCTACACCTTC. It translates to CSVEEGNGYTF. Using reference TRBV29-1 and TRBJ1-2 for the parts outside the CDR3, the full variable domain is SAVISQKPSRDICQRGTSLTIQCQVDSQVTMMFWYRQQPGQSLTLIATANQGSEATYESGFVIDKFPISRPNLTFSTLTVSNMSPEDSSIYLCSVEEGNGYTFGSGTRLTVV.

This sequence joins TRBV10-3 and TRBJ2-6; 10 bases match TRBD1. V was pared by 3 bases and J by 4 bases, with 12 bases of the junction left unmatched. Germline V gene data show CDR1 as ENHRY and CDR2 as SYGVKD. The CDR3 loop spans 19 amino acids. The CDR3 bases are TGTGCCATCAGTGACCTAACCATGGGACAGGGGTCAGGGGCCAACGTCCTGACTTTC. This sequence encodes CAISDLTMGQGSGANVLTF.

The chain uses TRBV11-2 and TRBJ1-1; D is uncertain. CDR3 length equals 12 residues. Germline-derived CDR1 and CDR2 are SGHAT and FQNNGV. The V end lost 9 bases, the J end lost 1 base, and 9 bases lay between the germline ends. CDR3 DNA: TGTGCCAGTCCTCTAACGAACACTGAAGCTTTCTTT. Translated: CASPLTNTEAFF. Using reference TRBV11-2 and TRBJ1-1 for the parts outside the CDR3, the full variable domain is EAGVAQSPRYKIIEKRQSVAFWCNPISGHATLYWYQQILGQGPKLLIQFQNNGVVDDSQLPKDRFSAERLKGVDSTLKIQPAKLEDSAVYLCASPLTNTEAFFGQGTRLTVV.

This sequence joins TRBV5-6 and TRBJ1-1, with TRBD1 as a possible D gene (6 bases). Germline V lookup: CDR1 SGHDT, CDR2 YYEEEE. V dropped 4 bases and J dropped 0 bases, with 13 bases sitting between them. CDR3 length: 15 residues. The CDR3 coding sequence is TGTGCCAGCAGCCCTTCGCCAGGGGTGAACACTGAAGCTTTCTTT. Translated: CASSPSPGVNTEAFF. The full variable domain, with the rest looked up from reference TRBV5-6 and TRBJ1-1, is DAGVTQSPTHLIKTRGQQVTLRCSPKSGHDTVSWYQQALGQGPQFIFQYYEEEERQRGNFPDRFSGHQFPNYSSELNVNALLLGDSALYLCASSPSPGVNTEAFFGQGTRLTVV.

This clone was counted a few times. The rearrangement joins TRBV27 to TRBJ1-4, with D possibly being TRBD1 (6 bases). CDR1 is MNHEY and CDR2 is SMNVEV in the germline V gene (reference sequence). The CDR3 is 15 amino acids. The germline V and J ends were trimmed by 1 base and 4 bases, with 10 bases remaining between them. CDR3 sequence reads: CASSLYRTVNEKLFF. As DNA, the CDR3 is TGTGCCAGCAGTTTATACCGGACAGTTAATGAAAAACTGTTTTTT.

A few counts support this clone. The chain employs TRBV6-6 and TRBJ2-7; perhaps D is TRBD1 or TRBD2 (6 bases each). This CDR3 has 14 residues. The germline V gene encodes CDR1 MNHNY and CDR2 SVGAGI (reference sequence). Trimming took 0 bases from V and 5 from J, leaving 11 bases between them. CDR3 nucleotide sequence: TGTGCCAGCAGTTACTCTTGGGGGGCCGACGAGCAGTACTTC. Translation: CASSYSWGADEQYF.

This clone showed up just a few times. The chain recombines TRBV15 with TRBJ1-1; D unclear. CDR3 length equals 15 residues. The germline gives CDR1 LNHNV, CDR2 YYDKDF (reference sequence). V was pared by 1 base and J by 3 bases, with 12 bases between. CDR3 region: CATSRAGSLYTEAFF. The CDR3 bases are TGTGCCACCAGCAGAGCCGGCAGTTTGTACACTGAAGCTTTCTTT.

The chain uses TRBV7-2 and TRBJ2-7; D is undetermined. The germline V and J ends were trimmed by 1 base and 1 base, with 8 bases remaining between them. Per germline, CDR1 SGHTA and CDR2 FQGNSA. The CDR3 totals 14 residues. CDR3: CASSLDGGSYEQYF. The CDR3 DNA is TGTGCCAGCAGCTTAGACGGTGGGTCCTACGAGCAGTACTTC.

This chain links TRBV7-9 with TRBJ2-5, with D unclear. Per the germline V gene, CDR1 is SEHNR and CDR2 is FQNEAQ (reference sequence). The CDR3 has 13 residues. Trimming left V 1 base short and J 3 bases short, with 6 bases between. The CDR3 reads CASSLVIEETQYF. CDR3 bases: TGTGCCAGCAGCTTAGTAATAGAAGAGACCCAGTACTTC.